This T cell receptor beta chain was identified during a study of blood T cell repertoires in COVID-19. About the research overall: Acute and convalescent COVID-19 samples came from the United States, Italy and Spain. Sample material is recorded as cDNA or gDNA derived from T cells, B-cell-depleted T cells, or PBMCs.

CDR1 SGDLS and CDR2 YYNGEE come from the germline V gene. V was pared by 3 bases and J by 10 bases, with 4 bases of the junction left unmatched. This CDR3 has 14 residues. As originally analysed: From reference gene primer amplification, estimates of nucleated cell counts were derived. The method was immunoSEQ multiplex PCR; TCRdb's version includes in-frame clones alone and lacks a portion of them. Clone size and V and J calls were adopted from that table, with D and trimming inferred from the DNA. The repertoire consists of about 78,000 clones, with under 85% occurring once and the leading ten covering 9.9%.

This rearrangement joins TRBV9 to TRBJ1-6, with 10 bases identical to TRBD1. Sample: peripheral blood. This receptor was obtained from a human donor in a cohort sampled during active COVID-19. The CDR3 loop reads CASSARQGASPLHF. The CDR3 nucleotides read TGTGCCAGCAGCGCCCGACAGGGGGCGTCACCCCTCCACTTT.